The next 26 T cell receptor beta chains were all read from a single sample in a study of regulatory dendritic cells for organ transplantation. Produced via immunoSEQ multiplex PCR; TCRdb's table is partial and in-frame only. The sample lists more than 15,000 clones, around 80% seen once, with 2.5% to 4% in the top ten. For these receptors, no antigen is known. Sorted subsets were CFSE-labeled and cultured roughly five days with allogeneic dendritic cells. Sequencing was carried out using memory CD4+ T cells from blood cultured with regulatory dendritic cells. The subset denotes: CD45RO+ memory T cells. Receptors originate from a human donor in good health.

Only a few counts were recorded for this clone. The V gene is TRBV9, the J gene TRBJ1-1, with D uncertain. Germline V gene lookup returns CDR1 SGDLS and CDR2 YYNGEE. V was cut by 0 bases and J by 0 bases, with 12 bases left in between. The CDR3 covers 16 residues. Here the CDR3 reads CASSVDYDLLNTEAFF. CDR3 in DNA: TGTGCCAGCAGCGTAGATTATGACCTTTTGAACACTGAAGCTTTCTTT. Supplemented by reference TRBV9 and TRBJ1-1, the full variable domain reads DSGVTQTPKHLITATGQRVTLRCSPRSGDLSVYWYQQSLDQGLQFLIQYYNGEERAKGNILERFSAQQFPDLHSELNLSSLELGDSALYFCASSVDYDLLNTEAFFGQGTRLTVV.

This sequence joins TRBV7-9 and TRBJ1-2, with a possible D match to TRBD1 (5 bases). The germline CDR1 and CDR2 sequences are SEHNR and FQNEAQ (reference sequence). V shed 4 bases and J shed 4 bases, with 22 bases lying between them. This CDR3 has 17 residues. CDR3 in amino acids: CASSSSVGLSSSYGYTF. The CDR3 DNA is TGTGCCAGCAGCTCCAGTGTGGGACTATCCTCTTCCTATGGCTACACCTTC.

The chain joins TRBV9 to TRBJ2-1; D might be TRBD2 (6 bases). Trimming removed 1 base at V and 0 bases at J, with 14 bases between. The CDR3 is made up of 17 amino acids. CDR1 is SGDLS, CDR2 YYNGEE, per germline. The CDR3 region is CASSVLGGTSSYNEQFF. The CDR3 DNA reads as TGTGCCAGCAGCGTACTGGGCGGGACGAGCTCCTACAATGAGCAGTTCTTC.

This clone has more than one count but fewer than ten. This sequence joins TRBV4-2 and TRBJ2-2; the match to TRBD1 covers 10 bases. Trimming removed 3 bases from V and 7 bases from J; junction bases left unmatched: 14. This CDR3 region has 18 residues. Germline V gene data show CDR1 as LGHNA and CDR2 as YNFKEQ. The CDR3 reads CASSHLHPGQGKDGELFF. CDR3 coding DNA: TGTGCCAGCAGCCACTTACACCCGGGACAGGGGAAAGACGGGGAGCTGTTTTTT.

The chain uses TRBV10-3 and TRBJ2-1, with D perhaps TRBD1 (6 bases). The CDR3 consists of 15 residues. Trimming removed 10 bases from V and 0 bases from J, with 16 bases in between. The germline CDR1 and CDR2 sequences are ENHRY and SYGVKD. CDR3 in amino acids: CATLLGGNSYNEQFF. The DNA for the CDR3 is TGTGCCACCCTACTTGGGGGCAACTCCTACAATGAGCAGTTCTTC.

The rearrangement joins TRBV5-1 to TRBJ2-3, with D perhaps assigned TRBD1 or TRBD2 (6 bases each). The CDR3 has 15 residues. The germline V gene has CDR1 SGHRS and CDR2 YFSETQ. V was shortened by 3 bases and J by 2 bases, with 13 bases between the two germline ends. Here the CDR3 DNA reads TGCGCCAGCAGCTGGGGGGCCAGCGACACAGATACGCAGTATTTT. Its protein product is CASSWGASDTDTQYF.

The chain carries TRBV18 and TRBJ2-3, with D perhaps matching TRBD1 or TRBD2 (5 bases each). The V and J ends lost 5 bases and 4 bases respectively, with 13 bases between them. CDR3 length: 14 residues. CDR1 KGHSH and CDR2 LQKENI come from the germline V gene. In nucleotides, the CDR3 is TGTGCCAGCTCATATGGGGGTACGGCAGATACGCAGTATTTT. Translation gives CASSYGGTADTQYF.

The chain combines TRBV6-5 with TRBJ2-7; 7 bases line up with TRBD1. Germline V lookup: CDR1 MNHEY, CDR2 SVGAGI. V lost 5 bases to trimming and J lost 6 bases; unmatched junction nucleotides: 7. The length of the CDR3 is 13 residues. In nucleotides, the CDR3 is TGTGCCAGCAGTCAGACAGGGCTTGGCGAGCAGTACTTC. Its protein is CASSQTGLGEQYF.

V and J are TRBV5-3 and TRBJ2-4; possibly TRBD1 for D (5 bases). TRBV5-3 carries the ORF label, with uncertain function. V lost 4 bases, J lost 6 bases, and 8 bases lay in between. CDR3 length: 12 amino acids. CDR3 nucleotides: TGTGCCAGAAGCAAAGACAGAAACATTCAGTACTTC. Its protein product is CARSKDRNIQYF.

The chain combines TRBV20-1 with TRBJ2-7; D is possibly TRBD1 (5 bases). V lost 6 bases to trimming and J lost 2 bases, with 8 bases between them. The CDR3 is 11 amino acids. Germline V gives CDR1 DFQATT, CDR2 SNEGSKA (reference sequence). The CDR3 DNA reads TGCAGTGCCAGGGCTACCTACGAGCAGTACTTC. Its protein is CSARATYEQYF.

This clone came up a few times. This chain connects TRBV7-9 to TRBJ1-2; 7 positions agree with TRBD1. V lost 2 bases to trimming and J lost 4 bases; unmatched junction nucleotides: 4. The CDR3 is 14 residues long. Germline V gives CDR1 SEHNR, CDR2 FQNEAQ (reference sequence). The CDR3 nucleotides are TGTGCCAGCAGCTTACAGGGGGTCGGCTATGGCTACACCTTC. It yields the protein CASSLQGVGYGYTF.

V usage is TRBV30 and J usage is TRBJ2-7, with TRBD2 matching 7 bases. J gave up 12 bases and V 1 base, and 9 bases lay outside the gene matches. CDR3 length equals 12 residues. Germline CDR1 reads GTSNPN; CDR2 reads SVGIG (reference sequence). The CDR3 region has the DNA TGTGCCTGGAGTGGGCCCCAAGGCGGGGGGTACTTC. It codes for CAWSGPQGGGYF.

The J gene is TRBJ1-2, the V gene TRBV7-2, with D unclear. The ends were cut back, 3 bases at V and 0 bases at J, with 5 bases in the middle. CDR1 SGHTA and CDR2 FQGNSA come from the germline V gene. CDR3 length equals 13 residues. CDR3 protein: CASSFVSNYGYTF. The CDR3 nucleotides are TGTGCCAGCAGCTTTGTCTCTAACTATGGCTACACCTTC.

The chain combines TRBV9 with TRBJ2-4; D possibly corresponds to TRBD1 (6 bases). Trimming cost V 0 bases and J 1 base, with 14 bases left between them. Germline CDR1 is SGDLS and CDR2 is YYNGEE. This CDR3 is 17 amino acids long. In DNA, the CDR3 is TGTGCCAGCAGCGTAGAGGGAACAGGGCTGGCCAAAAACATTCAGTACTTC. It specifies CASSVEGTGLAKNIQYF.

CDR3 coding DNA: TGTGCCAGCCTATGGACAGGGGTGAACACTGAAGCTTTCTTT. Amino acids: CASLWTGVNTEAFF. The genes are TRBV2 and TRBJ1-1; TRBD1 agrees at 9 bases. Germline trimming cut 8 bases from V and 0 bases from J; bases unmatched to any gene: 4. Germline values: CDR1 SNHLY, CDR2 FYNNEI. The CDR3 sequence is 14 residues long. The full variable domain, in which reference TRBV2 and TRBJ1-1 provide the parts outside the CDR3, is EPEVTQTPSHQVTQMGQEVILRCVPISNHLYFYWYRQILGQKVEFLVSFYNNEISEKSEIFDDQFSVERPDGSNFTLKIRSTKLEDSAMYFCASLWTGVNTEAFFGQGTRLTVV.

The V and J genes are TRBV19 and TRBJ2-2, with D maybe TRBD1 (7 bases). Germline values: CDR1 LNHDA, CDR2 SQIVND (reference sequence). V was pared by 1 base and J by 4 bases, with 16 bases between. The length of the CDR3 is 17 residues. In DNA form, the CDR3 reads TGTGCCAGTAGTATAGTATGGAGGGCAGGGGGCACCGGGGAGCTGTTTTTT. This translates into CASSIVWRAGGTGELFF. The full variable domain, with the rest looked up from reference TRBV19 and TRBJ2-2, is DGGITQSPKYLFRKEGQNVTLSCEQNLNHDAMYWYRQDPGQGLRLIYYSQIVNDFQKGDIAEGYSVSREKKESFPLTVTSAQKNPTAFYLCASSIVWRAGGTGELFFGEGSRLTVL.

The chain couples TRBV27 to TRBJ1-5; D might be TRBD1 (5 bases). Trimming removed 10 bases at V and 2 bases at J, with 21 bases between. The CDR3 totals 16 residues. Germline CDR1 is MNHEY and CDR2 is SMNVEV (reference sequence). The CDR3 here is CATAVGGGMGNQPQHF. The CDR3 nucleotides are TGTGCCACCGCGGTGGGTGGGGGTATGGGCAATCAGCCCCAGCATTTT.

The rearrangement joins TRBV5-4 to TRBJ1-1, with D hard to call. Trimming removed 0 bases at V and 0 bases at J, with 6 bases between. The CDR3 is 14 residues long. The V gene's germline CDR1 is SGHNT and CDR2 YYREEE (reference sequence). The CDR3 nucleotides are TGTGCCAGCAGCTTGGTGGGGATGAACACTGAAGCTTTCTTT. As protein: CASSLVGMNTEAFF. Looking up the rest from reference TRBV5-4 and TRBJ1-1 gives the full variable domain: ETGVTQSPTHLIKTRGQQVTLRCSSQSGHNTVSWYQQALGQGPQFIFQYYREEENGRGNFPPRFSGLQFPNYSSELNVNALELDDSALYLCASSLVGMNTEAFFGQGTRLTVV.

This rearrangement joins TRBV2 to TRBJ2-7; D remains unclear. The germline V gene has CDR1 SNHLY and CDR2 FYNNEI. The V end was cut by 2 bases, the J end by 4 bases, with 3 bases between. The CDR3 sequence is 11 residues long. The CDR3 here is CASSEKYEQYF. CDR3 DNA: TGTGCCAGCAGTGAAAAGTACGAGCAGTACTTC.

DNA of the CDR3: TGTGCCAGCAGCTTCCGGGACAGCAGCACAGATACGCAGTATTTT. Its protein is CASSFRDSSTDTQYF. The V and J genes are TRBV7-2 and TRBJ2-3; TRBD1 agrees at 7 bases. Germline CDR1 reads SGHTA; CDR2 reads FQGNSA. V gave up 3 bases and J gave up 0 bases; unmatched junction bases: 3. The CDR3 has 15 amino acids.

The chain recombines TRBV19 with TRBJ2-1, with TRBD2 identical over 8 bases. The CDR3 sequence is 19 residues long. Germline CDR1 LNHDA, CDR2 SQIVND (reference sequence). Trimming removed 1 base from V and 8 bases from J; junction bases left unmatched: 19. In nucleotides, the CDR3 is TGTGCCAGTAGTATAGTCAAACACCCATCCGGGACTAGAAGTTATGAGCAGTTCTTC. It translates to CASSIVKHPSGTRSYEQFF.

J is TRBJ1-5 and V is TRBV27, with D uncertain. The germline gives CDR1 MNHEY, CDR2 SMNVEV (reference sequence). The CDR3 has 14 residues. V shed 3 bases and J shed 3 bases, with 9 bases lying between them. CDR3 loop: CASSLEASNQPQHF. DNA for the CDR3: TGTGCCAGCAGTTTGGAGGCTTCCAATCAGCCCCAGCATTTT.

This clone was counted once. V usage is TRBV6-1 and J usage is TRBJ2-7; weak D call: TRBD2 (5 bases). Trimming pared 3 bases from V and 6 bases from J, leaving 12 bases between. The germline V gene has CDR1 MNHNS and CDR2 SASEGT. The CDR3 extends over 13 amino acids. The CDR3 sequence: CASSDEGIGEQYF. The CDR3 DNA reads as TGTGCCAGCAGTGATGAGGGTATCGGCGAGCAGTACTTC.

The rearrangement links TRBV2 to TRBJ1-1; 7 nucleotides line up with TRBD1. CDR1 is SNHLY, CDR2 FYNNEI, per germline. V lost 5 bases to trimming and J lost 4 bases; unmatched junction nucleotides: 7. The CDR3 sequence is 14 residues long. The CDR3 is CASSKEQGSTEAFF. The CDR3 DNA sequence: TGTGCCAGCAGTAAAGAACAGGGGAGCACTGAAGCTTTCTTT.

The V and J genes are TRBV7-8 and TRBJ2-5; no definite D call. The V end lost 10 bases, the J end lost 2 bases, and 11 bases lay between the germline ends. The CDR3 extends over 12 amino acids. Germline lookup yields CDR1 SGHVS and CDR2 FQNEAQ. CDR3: CATSFGQETQYF. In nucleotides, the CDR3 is TGTGCCACCTCATTTGGTCAAGAGACCCAGTACTTC.

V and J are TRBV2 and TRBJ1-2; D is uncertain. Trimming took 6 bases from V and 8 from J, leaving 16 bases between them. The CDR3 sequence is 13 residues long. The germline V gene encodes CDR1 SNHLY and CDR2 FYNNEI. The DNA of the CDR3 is TGTGCCAGCAGGGACCGAGAGTATCAGGGCTACACCTTC. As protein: CASRDREYQGYTF.